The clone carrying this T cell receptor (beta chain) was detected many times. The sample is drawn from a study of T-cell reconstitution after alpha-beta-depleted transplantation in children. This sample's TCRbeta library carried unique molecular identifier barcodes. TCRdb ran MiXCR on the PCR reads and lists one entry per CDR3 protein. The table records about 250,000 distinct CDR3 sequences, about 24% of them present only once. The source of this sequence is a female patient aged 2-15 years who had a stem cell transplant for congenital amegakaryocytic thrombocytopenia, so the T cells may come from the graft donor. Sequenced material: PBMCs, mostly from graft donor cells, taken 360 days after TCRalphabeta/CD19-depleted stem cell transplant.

The CDR3 nucleotides read TGTGCCAGCAGCCAGGATCCGACAGGGCGTCAGCCCCAGCATTTT. It is translated as CASSQDPTGRQPQHF. The rearrangement uses TRBV4-2 and TRBJ1-5; 7 bases are shared with TRBD1. Germline V lookup: CDR1 LGHNA, CDR2 YNFKEQ. V gave up 3 bases and J gave up 6 bases; unmatched junction bases: 8. This CDR3 spans 15 amino acids.